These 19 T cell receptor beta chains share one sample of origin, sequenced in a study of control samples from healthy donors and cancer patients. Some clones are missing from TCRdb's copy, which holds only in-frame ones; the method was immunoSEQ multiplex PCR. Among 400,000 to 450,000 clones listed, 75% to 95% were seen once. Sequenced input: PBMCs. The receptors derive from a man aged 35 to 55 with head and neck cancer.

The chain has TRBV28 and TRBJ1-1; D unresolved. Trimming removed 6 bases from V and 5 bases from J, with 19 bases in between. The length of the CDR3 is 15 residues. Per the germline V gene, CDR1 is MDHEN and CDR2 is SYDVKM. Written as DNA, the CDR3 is TGTGCCAGCAGCTTCCCCCGGACCAGGCAAACTGAAGCTTTCTTT. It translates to CASSFPRTRQTEAFF.

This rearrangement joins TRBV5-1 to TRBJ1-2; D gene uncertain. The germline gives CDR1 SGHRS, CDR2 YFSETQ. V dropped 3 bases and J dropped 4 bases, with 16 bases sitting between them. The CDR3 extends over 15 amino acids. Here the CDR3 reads CASSWTIGQAYGYTF. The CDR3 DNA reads TGCGCCAGCAGCTGGACCATAGGGCAGGCCTATGGCTACACCTTC.

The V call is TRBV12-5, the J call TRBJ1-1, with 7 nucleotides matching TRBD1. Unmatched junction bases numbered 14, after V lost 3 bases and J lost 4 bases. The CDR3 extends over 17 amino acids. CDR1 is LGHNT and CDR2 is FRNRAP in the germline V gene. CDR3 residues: CASGFQTGPRGRTEAFF. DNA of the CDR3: TGTGCTAGTGGTTTTCAGACAGGGCCCAGAGGTCGCACTGAAGCTTTCTTT.

This CDR3 reads CASSPGSGGVNEKLFF. CDR3 coding DNA: TGTGCCAGCAGCCCGGGGTCAGGGGGCGTTAATGAAAAACTGTTTTTT. The chain carries TRBV7-9 and TRBJ1-4, with TRBD1 matching 8 bases. The CDR3 extends over 16 amino acids. Germline CDR1 SEHNR, CDR2 FQNEAQ (reference sequence). The V and J ends lost 5 bases and 4 bases, in that order; junction bases with no gene match: 9.

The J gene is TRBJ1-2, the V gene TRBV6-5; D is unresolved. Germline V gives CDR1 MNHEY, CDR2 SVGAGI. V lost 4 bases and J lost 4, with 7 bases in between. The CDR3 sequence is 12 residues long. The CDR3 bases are TGTGCCAGCAGTTTTGGAGGCTATGGCTACACCTTC. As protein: CASSFGGYGYTF.

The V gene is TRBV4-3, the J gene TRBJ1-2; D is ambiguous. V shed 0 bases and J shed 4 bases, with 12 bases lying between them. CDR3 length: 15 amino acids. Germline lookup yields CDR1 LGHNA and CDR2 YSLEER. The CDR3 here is CASSQDSGQLYGYTF. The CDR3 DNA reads TGCGCCAGCAGCCAAGATAGCGGGCAGCTCTATGGCTACACCTTC.

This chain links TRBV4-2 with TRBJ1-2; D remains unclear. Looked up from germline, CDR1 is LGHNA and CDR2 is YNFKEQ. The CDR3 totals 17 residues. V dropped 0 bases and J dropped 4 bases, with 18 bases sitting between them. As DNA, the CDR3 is TGTGCCAGCAGCCAAGATTTTATGGCAGAGGCGGCCTATGGCTACACCTTC. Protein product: CASSQDFMAEAAYGYTF.

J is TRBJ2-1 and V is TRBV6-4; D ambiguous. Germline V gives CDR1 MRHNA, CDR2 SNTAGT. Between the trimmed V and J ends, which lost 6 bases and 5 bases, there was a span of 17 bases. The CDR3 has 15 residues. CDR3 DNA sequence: TGTGCCAGCAGCATATCGGCAGGTCAGAACAATGAGCAGTTCTTC. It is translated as CASSISAGQNNEQFF.

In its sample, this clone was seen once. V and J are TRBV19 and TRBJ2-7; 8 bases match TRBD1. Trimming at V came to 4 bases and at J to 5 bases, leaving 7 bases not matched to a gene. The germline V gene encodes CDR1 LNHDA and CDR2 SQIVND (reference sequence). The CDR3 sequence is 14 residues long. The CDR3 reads CASSKGQGRDEQYF. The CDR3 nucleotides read TGTGCCAGTAGTAAAGGACAGGGTCGAGACGAGCAGTACTTC.

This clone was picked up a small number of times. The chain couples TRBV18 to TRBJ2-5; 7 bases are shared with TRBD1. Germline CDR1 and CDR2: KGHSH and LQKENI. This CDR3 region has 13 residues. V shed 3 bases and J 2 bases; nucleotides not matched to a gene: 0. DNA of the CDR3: TGTGCCAGCTCACCGGGACAGCAAGAGACCCAGTACTTC. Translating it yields CASSPGQQETQYF.

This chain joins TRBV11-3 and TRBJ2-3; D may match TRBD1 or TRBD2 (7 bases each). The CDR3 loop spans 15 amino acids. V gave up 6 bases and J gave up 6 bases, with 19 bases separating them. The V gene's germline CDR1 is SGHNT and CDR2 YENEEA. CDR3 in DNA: TGTGCCAGCAGTCCAGGGGGGACTATCACCGATACGCAGTATTTT. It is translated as CASSPGGTITDTQYF.

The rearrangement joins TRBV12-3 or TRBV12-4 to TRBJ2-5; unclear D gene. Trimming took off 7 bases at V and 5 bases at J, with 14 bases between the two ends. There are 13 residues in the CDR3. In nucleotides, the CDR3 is TGTGCCAGCACCCTCGACCTGGGGGAGACCCAGTACTTC. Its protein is CASTLDLGETQYF.

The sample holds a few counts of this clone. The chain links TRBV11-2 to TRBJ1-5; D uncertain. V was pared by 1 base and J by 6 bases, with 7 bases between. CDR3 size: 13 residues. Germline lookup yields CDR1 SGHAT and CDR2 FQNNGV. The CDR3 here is CASSLGGSQPQHF. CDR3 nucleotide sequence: TGTGCCAGCAGCTTAGGAGGTAGTCAGCCCCAGCATTTT.

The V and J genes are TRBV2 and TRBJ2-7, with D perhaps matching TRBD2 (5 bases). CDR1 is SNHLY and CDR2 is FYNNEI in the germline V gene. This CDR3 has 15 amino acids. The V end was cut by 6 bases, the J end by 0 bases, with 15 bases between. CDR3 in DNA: TGTGCCAGCAGGTATCAGACTATCCCCTCCTACGAGCAGTACTTC. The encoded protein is CASRYQTIPSYEQYF. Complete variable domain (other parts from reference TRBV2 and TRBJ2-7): EPEVTQTPSHQVTQMGQEVILRCVPISNHLYFYWYRQILGQKVEFLVSFYNNEISEKSEIFDDQFSVERPDGSNFTLKIRSTKLEDSAMYFCASRYQTIPSYEQYFGPGTRLTVT.

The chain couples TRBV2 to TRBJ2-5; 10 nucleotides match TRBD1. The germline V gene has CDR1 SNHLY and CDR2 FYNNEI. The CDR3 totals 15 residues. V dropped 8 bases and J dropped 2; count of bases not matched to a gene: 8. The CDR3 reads CASAVDRGPQETQYF. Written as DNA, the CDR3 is TGTGCCAGCGCGGTCGACAGGGGGCCGCAAGAGACCCAGTACTTC.

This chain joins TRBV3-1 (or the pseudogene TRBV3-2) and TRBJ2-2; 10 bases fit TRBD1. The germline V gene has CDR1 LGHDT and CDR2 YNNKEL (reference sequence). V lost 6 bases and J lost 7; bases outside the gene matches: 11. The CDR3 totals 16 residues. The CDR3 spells CASSHRDRGLYGELFF. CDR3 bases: TGTGCCAGCAGTCACCGGGACAGGGGATTATACGGGGAGCTGTTTTTT.

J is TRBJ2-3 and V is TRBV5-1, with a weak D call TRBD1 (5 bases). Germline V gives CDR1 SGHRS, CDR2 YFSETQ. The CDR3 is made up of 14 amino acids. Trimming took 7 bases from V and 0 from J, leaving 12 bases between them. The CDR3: CASHQGTSTDTQYF. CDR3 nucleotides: TGCGCCAGCCACCAGGGAACTAGCACAGATACGCAGTATTTT.

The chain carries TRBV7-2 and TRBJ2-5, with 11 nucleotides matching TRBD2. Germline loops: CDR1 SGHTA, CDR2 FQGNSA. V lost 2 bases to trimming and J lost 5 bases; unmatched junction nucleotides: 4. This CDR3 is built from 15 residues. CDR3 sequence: CASSLTSGSDETQYF. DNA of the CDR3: TGTGCCAGCAGCTTAACTAGCGGGAGCGACGAGACCCAGTACTTC.

The CDR3 protein is CASSQRGVGTDTQYF. CDR3 coding DNA: TGTGCCAGCAGCCAAAGAGGGGTAGGGACAGATACGCAGTATTTT. The chain recombines TRBV11-2 with TRBJ2-3; either TRBD1 or TRBD2 may fit D (5 bases each). V gave up 5 bases and J gave up 3 bases, with 15 bases separating them. The CDR3 runs to 15 residues. CDR1 and CDR2 from the germline V gene are SGHAT and FQNNGV.